This note documents a single T cell receptor (beta chain) sequence. The sample originates from a study of control samples from healthy donors and cancer patients. TCRdb's table, derived via immunoSEQ multiplex PCR, lists solely in-frame clones and lacks some. Of 80,000 to 100,000 clones detected, just under 95% appear once; the ten largest clones hold 3%. This CDR3 region has 13 residues. V was pared by 6 bases and J by 8 bases, with 7 bases of the junction left unmatched. The germline CDR1 and CDR2 sequences are MNHNY and SVGAGI (reference sequence). The clonotype was recovered from a human donor in good health. The donor label of this sample is uncertain. The V and J genes are TRBV6-6 and TRBJ2-1; 7 bases match TRBD1. Source material: blood. Here the CDR3 reads CASRTTGLDEQFF. CDR3 coding DNA: TGTGCCAGCAGGACGACAGGGTTGGATGAGCAGTTCTTC.